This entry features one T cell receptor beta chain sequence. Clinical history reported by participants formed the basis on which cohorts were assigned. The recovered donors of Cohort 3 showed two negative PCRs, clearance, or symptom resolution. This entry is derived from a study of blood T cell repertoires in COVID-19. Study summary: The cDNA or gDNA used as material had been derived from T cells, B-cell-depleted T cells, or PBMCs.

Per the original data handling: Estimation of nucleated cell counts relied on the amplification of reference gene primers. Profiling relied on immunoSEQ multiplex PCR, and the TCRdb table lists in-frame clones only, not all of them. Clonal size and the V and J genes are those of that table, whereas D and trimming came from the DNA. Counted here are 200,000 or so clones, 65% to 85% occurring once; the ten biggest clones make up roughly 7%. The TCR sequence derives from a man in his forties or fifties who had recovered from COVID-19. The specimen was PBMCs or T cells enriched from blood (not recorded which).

The CDR3 DNA sequence: TGTGCCAGCAAGGACAGGGAGCACACCGGGGAGCTGTTTTTT. Its translation is CASKDREHTGELFF. The J gene is TRBJ2-2, the V gene TRBV6-5, with 8 bases lining up with TRBD1. Losses at the gene ends were 7 bases for V and 3 bases for J; bases not matched to a gene: 4. Looked up from germline, CDR1 is MNHEY and CDR2 is SVGAGI. The CDR3 extends over 14 amino acids.